Included here is one T cell receptor beta chain sequence, with context. Its antigen remains unknown. Trimming pared 7 bases from V and 11 bases from J, leaving 20 bases between. CDR3 length equals 12 residues. Looked up from germline, CDR1 is SQVTM and CDR2 is ANQGSEA. The sample originates from a study of cytomegalovirus exposure and HLA in healthy donors. Findings and caveats of the study: Through in vitro validation, three CMV-associated chains were shown to be specific for CMV antigens. Among TCR beta chains of equal frequency, HLA-associated ones were more clonally expanded in a later analysis. The authors later found most CMV-associated TCR beta chains appeared HLA-restricted.

The PCR employed 60 Vbeta primers together with 13 Jbeta primers. The table came from immunoSEQ multiplex PCR; TCRdb's copy has only in-frame clones and leaves some out. The sample has roughly 140,000 clones, 70% to 85% seen once. The sequence was obtained from a male donor in good health and CMV-seronegative. This sequence joins TRBV29-1 and TRBJ1-1; unclear D gene. The specimen was PBMCs. The CDR3 DNA follows: TGCAGCGCCCCGGATCGTCGTGGGAGTGCTTTCTTT. This codes for CSAPDRRGSAFF.